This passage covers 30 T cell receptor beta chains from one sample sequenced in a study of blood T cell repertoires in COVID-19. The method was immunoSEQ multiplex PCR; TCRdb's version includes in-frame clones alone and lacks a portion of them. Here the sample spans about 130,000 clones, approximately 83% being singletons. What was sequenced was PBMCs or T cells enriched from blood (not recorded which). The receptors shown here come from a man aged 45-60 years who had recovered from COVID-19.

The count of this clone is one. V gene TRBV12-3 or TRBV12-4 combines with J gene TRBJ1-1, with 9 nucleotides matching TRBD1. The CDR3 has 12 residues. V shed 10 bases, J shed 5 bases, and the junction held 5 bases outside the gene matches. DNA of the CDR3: TGTGCCACCAGGGACAGGGATACTGAAGCTTTCTTT. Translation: CATRDRDTEAFF.

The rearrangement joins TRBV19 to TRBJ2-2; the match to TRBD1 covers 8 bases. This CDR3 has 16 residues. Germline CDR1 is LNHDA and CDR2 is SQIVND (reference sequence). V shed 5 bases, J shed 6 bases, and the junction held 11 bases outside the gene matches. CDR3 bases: TGTGCCAGTAGTTTTCGTCCGACAGGGGAGTCCGGGGAGCTGTTTTTT. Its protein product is CASSFRPTGESGELFF.

The CDR3 sequence is CASRPAGVQSTEAFF. The CDR3 DNA follows: TGTGCCAGCAGACCGGCAGGCGTACAGTCCACTGAAGCTTTCTTT. The chain couples TRBV28 to TRBJ1-1; D is unresolved. Trimming took 6 bases from V and 4 from J, leaving 18 bases between them. The germline V gene has CDR1 MDHEN and CDR2 SYDVKM. The CDR3 contains 15 residues. Complete variable domain (other parts from reference TRBV28 and TRBJ1-1): DVKVTQSSRYLVKRTGEKVFLECVQDMDHENMFWYRQDPGLGLRLIYFSYDVKMKEKGDIPEGYSVSREKKERFSLILESASTNQTSMYLCASRPAGVQSTEAFFGQGTRLTVV.

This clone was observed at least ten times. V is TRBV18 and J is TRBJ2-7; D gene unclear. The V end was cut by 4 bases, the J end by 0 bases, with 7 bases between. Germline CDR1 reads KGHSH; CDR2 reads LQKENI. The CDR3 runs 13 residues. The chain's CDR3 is CASSQESSYEQYF. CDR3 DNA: TGTGCCAGCTCACAGGAGAGCTCCTACGAGCAGTACTTC.

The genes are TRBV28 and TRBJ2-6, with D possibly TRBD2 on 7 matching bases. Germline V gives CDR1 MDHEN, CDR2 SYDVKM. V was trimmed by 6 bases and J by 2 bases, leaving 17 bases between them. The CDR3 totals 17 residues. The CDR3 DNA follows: TGTGCCAGCAGCCGAAGCGGCGGGGGCGCTGGGGCCAACGTCCTGACTTTC. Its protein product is CASSRSGGGAGANVLTF.

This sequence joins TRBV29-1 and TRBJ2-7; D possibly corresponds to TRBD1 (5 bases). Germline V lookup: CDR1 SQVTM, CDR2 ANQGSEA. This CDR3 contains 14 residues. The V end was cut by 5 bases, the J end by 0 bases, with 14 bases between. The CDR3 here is CSVQGLESSYEQYF. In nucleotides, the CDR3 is TGCAGCGTTCAGGGTCTCGAAAGCTCCTACGAGCAGTACTTC.

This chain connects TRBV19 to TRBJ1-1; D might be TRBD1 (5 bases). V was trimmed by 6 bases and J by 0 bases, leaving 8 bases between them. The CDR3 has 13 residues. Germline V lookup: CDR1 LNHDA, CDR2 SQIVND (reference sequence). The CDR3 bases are TGTGCCAGTAGGGGGGGGTTGAACACTGAAGCTTTCTTT. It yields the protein CASRGGLNTEAFF.

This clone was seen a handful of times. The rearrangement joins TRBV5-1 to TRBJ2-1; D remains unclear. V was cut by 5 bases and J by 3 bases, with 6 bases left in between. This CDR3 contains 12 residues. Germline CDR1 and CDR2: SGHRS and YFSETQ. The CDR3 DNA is TGCGCCAGCAGACAGTACTACAATGAGCAGTTCTTC. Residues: CASRQYYNEQFF.

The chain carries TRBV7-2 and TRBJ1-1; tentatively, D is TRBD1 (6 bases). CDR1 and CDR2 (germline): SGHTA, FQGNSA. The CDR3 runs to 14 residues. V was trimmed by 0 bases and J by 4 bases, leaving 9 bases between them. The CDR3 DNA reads TGTGCCAGCAGCTTAGCTAGGGGGGGCACTGAAGCTTTCTTT. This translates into CASSLARGGTEAFF.

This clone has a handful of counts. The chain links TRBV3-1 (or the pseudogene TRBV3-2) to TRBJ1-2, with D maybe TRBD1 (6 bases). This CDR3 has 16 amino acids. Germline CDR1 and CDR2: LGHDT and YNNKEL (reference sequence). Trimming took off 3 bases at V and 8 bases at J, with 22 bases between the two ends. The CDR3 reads CASSQNPTGHDRGYTF. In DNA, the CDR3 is TGTGCCAGCAGCCAGAACCCGACAGGCCACGATAGGGGCTACACCTTC.

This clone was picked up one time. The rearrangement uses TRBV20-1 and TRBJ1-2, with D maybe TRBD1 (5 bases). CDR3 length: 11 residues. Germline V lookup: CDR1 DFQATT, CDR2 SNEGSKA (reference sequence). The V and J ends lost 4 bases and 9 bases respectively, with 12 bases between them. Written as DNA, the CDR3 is TGCAGTGCTACATGGACATCCCGCTACACCTTC. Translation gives CSATWTSRYTF.

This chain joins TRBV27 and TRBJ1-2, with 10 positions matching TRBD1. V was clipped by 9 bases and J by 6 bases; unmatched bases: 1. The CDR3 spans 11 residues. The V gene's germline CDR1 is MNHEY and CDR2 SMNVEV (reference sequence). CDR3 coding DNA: TGTGCCAGTGGGACAGGGGATGGCTACACCTTC. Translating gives CASGTGDGYTF.

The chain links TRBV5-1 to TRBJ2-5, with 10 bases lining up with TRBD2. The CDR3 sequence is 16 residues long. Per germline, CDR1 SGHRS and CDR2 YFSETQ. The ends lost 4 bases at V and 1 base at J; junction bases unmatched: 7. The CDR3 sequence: CASSSGGGLSQETQYF. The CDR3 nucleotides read TGCGCCAGCAGCAGCGGGGGGGGGCTCTCCCAAGAGACCCAGTACTTC.

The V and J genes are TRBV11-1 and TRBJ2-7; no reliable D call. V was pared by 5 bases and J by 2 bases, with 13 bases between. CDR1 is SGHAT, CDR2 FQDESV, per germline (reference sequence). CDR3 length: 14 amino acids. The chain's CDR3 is CASSQLDKTYEQYF. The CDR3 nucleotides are TGTGCCAGCAGCCAACTCGACAAAACCTACGAGCAGTACTTC.

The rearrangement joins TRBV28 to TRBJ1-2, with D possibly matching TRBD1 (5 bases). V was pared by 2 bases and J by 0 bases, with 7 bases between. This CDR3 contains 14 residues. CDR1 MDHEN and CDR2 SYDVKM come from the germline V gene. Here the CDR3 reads CASSLTGSNYGYTF. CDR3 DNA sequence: TGTGCCAGCAGTTTAACAGGATCTAACTATGGCTACACCTTC.

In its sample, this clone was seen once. In DNA, the CDR3 is TGTGCCAGCAGCCCCGGGGGGGGATCGAACACCGGGGAGCTGTTTTTT. Translated, it gives CASSPGGGSNTGELFF. This rearrangement joins TRBV5-5 to TRBJ2-2, with TRBD2 matching 8 bases. This CDR3 has 16 residues. Germline CDR1 and CDR2: SGHKS and YYEKEE (reference sequence). Germline trimming cut 4 bases from V and 0 bases from J; bases unmatched to any gene: 5.

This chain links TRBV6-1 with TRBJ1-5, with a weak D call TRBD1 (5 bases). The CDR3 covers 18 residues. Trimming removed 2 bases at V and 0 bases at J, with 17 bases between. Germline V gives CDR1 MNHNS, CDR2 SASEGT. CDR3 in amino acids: CASSESLGGLGSNQPQHF. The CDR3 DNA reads TGTGCCAGCAGTGAATCCCTGGGGGGGTTGGGTAGCAATCAGCCCCAGCATTTT.

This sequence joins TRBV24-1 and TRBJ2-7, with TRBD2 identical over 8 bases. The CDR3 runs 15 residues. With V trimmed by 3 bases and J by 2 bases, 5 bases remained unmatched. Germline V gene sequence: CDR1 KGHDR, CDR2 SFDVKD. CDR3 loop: CATSDEAGGTYEQYF. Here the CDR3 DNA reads TGTGCCACCAGTGATGAGGCGGGGGGAACCTACGAGCAGTACTTC.

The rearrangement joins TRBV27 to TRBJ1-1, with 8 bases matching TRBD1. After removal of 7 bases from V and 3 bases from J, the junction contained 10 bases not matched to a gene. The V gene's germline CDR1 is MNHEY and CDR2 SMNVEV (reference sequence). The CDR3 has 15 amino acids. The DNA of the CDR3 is TGTGCCAGCATCCCCGCAGGACAGGGAGACACTGAAGCTTTCTTT. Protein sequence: CASIPAGQGDTEAFF.

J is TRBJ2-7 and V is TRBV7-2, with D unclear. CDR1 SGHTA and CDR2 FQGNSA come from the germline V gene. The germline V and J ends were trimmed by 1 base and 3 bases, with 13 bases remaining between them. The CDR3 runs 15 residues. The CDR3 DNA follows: TGTGCCAGCAGCTTAGGAGGTAGCACGAGCTACGAGCAGTACTTC. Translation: CASSLGGSTSYEQYF.

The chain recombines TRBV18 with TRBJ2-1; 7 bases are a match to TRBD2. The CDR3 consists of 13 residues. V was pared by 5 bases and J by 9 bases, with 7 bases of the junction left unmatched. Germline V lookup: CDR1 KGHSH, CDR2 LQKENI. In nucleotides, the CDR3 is TGTGCCAGCTCAACGACTGGGGAGGGTGAGCAGTTCTTC. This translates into CASSTTGEGEQFF. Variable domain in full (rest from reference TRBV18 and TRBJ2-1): NAGVMQNPRHLVRRRGQEARLRCSPMKGHSHVYWYRQLPEEGLKFMVYLQKENIIDESGMPKERFSAEFPKEGPSILRIQQVVRGDSAAYFCASSTTGEGEQFFGPGTRLTVL.

CDR3 protein: CASSPSGQGQSPLHF. CDR3 nucleotides: TGTGCCAGCAGCCCCAGTGGACAGGGTCAATCACCCCTCCACTTT. The rearrangement joins TRBV2 to TRBJ1-6; TRBD1 aligns across 8 bases. This CDR3 spans 15 amino acids. Trimming at V came to 6 bases and at J to 10 bases, leaving 11 bases not matched to a gene. Per the germline V gene, CDR1 is SNHLY and CDR2 is FYNNEI.

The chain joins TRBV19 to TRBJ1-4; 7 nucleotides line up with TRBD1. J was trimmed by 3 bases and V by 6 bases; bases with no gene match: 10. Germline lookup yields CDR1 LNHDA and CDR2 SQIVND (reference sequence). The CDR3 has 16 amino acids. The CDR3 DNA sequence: TGTGCCAGTAGGAATACAGGGGTTTGGGCTAATGAAAAACTGTTTTTT. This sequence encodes CASRNTGVWANEKLFF. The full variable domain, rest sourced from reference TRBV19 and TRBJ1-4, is DGGITQSPKYLFRKEGQNVTLSCEQNLNHDAMYWYRQDPGQGLRLIYYSQIVNDFQKGDIAEGYSVSREKKESFPLTVTSAQKNPTAFYLCASRNTGVWANEKLFFGSGTQLSVL.

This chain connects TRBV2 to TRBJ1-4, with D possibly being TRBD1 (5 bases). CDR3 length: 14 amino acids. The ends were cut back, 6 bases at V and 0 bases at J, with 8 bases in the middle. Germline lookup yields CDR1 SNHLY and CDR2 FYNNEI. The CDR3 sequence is CASRDRATNEKLFF. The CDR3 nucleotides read TGTGCCAGCAGAGACAGAGCAACTAATGAAAAACTGTTTTTT.

CDR3 residues: CATSGKLAGYNEQFF. DNA of the CDR3: TGTGCCACCAGTGGGAAACTAGCGGGTTACAATGAGCAGTTCTTC. This rearrangement joins TRBV24-1 to TRBJ2-1; 9 bases are a match to TRBD2. Trimming at V came to 5 bases and at J to 4 bases, leaving 5 bases not matched to a gene. Germline CDR1 and CDR2: KGHDR and SFDVKD. The CDR3 has 15 residues.

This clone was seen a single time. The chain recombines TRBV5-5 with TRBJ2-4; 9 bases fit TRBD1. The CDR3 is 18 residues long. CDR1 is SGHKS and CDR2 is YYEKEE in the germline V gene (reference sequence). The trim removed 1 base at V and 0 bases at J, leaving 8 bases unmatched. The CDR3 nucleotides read TGTGCCAGCAGCTTGTTGTACCGGGACAGGGTAGCCAAAAACATTCAGTACTTC. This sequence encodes CASSLLYRDRVAKNIQYF.

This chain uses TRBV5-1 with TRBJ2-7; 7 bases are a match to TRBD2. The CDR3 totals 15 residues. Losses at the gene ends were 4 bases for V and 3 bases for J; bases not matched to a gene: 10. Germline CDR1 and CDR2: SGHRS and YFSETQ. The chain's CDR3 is CASSPDGLGHYEQYF. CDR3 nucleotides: TGCGCCAGCAGCCCCGACGGACTAGGCCACTACGAGCAGTACTTC.

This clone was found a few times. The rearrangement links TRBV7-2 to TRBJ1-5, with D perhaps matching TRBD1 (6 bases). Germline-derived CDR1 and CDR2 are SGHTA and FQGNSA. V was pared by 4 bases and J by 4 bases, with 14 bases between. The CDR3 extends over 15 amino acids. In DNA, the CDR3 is TGTGCCAGCAGCTACAGGGTCGGGCCAAATCAGCCCCAGCATTTT. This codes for CASSYRVGPNQPQHF.

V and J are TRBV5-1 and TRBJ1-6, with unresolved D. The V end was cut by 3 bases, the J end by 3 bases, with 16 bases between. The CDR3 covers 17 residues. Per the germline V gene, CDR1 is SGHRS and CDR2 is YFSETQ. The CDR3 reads CASSSSGNGVYNSPLHF. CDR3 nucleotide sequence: TGCGCCAGCAGCTCAAGCGGAAATGGGGTCTATAATTCACCCCTCCACTTT.

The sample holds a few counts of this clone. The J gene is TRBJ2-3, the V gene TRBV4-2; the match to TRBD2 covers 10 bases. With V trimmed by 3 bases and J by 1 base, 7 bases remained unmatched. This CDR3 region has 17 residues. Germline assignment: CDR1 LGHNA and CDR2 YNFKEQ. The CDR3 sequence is CASSQGQGTSGTDTQYF. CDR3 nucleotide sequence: TGTGCCAGCAGCCAGGGGCAGGGGACTAGCGGCACAGATACGCAGTATTTT.